Listed below are T cell receptor beta chains from one sample, sequenced in a study of shared clonotypes between healthy human individuals. Generated by immunoSEQ multiplex PCR, the TCRdb table keeps only in-frame clones and is missing some. The profile shows 450,000 to 700,000 clones, roughly 96% of them singletons. Sequencing input: naive CD8+ T cells sorted from blood. The receptors were gathered from a woman in her twenties or thirties in good health. Each CDR3 is given with its conserved first and last residue. D genes are given only for firm matches. Clone size is not always given. Where it is, it says once, few, many or a class for expanded clones.

TRBV9	NA	NA	TRBJ2-1	CASSVGGGTVEQFF	TGTGCCAGCAGCGTAGGTGGAGGGACGGTTGAGCAGTTCTTC
TRBV9	TRBD1	NA	TRBJ2-6	CASSVSTRGRGANVLTF	TGTGCCAGCAGCGTGAGCACCAGGGGGCGTGGGGCCAACGTCCTGACTTTC
TRBV6-6	NA	NA	TRBJ2-7	CASSYGPTYEQYF	TGTGCCAGCAGTTACGGGCCCACCTACGAGCAGTACTTC
TRBV29-1	NA	NA	TRBJ2-7	CSVLIRAYEQYF	TGCAGCGTCCTTATTCGAGCCTACGAGCAGTACTTC
TRBV15	NA	NA	TRBJ1-2	CATSPLGGPNYGYTF	TGTGCCACCAGCCCCCTAGGCGGCCCTAACTATGGCTACACCTTC
TRBV19	TRBD2	NA	TRBJ2-7	CASSIRRGEQYF	TGTGCCAGTAGTATCAGGCGGGGGGAGCAGTACTTC
TRBV2	NA	NA	TRBJ2-1	CASRGHPNYNEQFF	TGTGCCAGCAGGGGACATCCCAACTACAATGAGCAGTTCTTC
TRBV11-1	NA	NA	TRBJ2-7	CASSSGLQEQYF	TGTGCCAGCAGTTCGGGACTCCAGGAGCAGTACTTC
TRBV4-1	TRBD2	NA	TRBJ2-2	CASSQGSQREDNTGELFF	TGCGCCAGCAGCCAAGGGTCGCAGCGGGAGGACAACACCGGGGAGCTGTTTTTT
TRBV28	TRBD1	NA	TRBJ2-3	CASSHRGATDTQYF	TGTGCCAGCAGTCACAGGGGTGCGACAGATACGCAGTATTTT
TRBV7-9	TRBD1	few	TRBJ1-3	CASSETGANEHGNTIYF	TGTGCCAGCAGCGAAACAGGGGCTAATGAGCACGGAAACACCATATATTTT
TRBV5-6	NA	NA	TRBJ2-2	CASRPGWGTGELFF	TGTGCCAGCAGGCCGGGATGGGGAACCGGGGAGCTGTTTTTT
TRBV7-9	TRBD1	NA	TRBJ2-7	CASRSGTGGEQYF	TGTGCCAGCAGATCCGGGACAGGGGGCGAGCAGTACTTC
TRBV10-3	TRBD2	once	TRBJ2-1	CAISEPGLENNEQFF	TGTGCCATCAGTGAACCGGGACTAGAAAACAATGAGCAGTTCTTC
TRBV28	NA	NA	TRBJ2-1	CASSLNLDYNEQFF	TGTGCCAGCAGTTTAAACCTTGACTACAATGAGCAGTTCTTC
TRBV28	NA	NA	TRBJ2-3	CASAPGESDTQYF	TGTGCCAGCGCCCCAGGGGAATCAGATACGCAGTATTTT
TRBV20-1	TRBD1	NA	TRBJ2-7	CSGDSLYEQYF	TGCAGTGGGGACAGCCTCTACGAGCAGTACTTC
TRBV25-1	TRBD2	NA	TRBJ2-1	CASSESFLAGVGEQFF	TGTGCCAGCAGTGAATCTTTTCTAGCGGGAGTCGGTGAGCAGTTCTTC
TRBV4-2	TRBD2	NA	TRBJ2-2	CASSQTPSGASTGELFF	TGTGCCAGCAGCCAAACCCCCAGCGGGGCCAGCACCGGGGAGCTGTTTTTT
TRBV5-1	TRBD2	once	TRBJ2-7	CASSLIAGGTYEQYF	TGCGCCAGCAGCTTAATAGCGGGCGGCACCTACGAGCAGTACTTC
TRBV28	TRBD2	NA	TRBJ2-7	CASNRVLAGANPYEQYF	TGTGCCAGCAACCGAGTCCTAGCGGGCGCTAATCCCTACGAGCAGTACTTC
TRBV9	NA	NA	TRBJ1-4	CASSAGTQDEKLFF	TGTGCCAGCAGCGCCGGGACTCAAGATGAAAAACTGTTTTTT
TRBV29-1	NA	NA	TRBJ2-5	CSDPRELETQYF	TGCAGCGATCCCAGGGAATTAGAGACCCAGTACTTC
TRBV7-2	NA	NA	TRBJ2-1	CASSLEWDPRGEQFF	TGTGCCAGCAGCTTAGAGTGGGATCCCCGGGGTGAGCAGTTCTTC
TRBV19	NA	NA	TRBJ1-1	CASSISSGTEAFF	TGTGCCAGTAGTATATCTAGCGGGACTGAAGCTTTCTTT
TRBV28	NA	NA	TRBJ1-5	CASSFQMGGLGQPQHF	TGTGCCAGCAGTTTTCAGATGGGGGGGCTAGGTCAGCCCCAGCATTTT
TRBV19	NA	NA	TRBJ2-7	CASSPGPLYEQYF	TGTGCCAGTAGTCCGGGACCCCTCTACGAGCAGTACTTC
TRBV2	NA	NA	TRBJ1-1	CASNPRRMNTEAFF	TGTGCCAGCAACCCCCGCAGAATGAACACTGAAGCTTTCTTT
TRBV9	TRBD2	NA	TRBJ2-1	CASSVLAGVSELFF	TGTGCCAGCAGCGTCCTAGCGGGAGTCTCGGAGCTGTTCTTC
TRBV7-9	TRBD2	NA	TRBJ2-1	CASSPGTSGSFDEQFF	TGTGCCAGCAGCCCAGGGACTAGCGGGAGCTTCGATGAGCAGTTCTTC
TRBV13	TRBD2	NA	TRBJ2-5	CASSLGLSTSEKGRETQWHF	TGTGCCAGCAGCTTAGGCCTATCGACTAGCGAAAAGGGGCGGGAGACCCAGTGGCACTTC
TRBV5-4	NA	few	TRBJ1-1	CASSLRTDLNTEAFF	TGTGCCAGCAGCTTGCGGACAGACCTGAACACTGAAGCTTTCTTT
TRBV25-1	NA	NA	TRBJ1-5	CASKPGDNQPQHF	TGTGCCAGCAAACCAGGGGACAATCAGCCCCAGCATTTT
TRBV10-2	NA	NA	TRBJ1-1	CASNPGPKGTEAFF	TGCGCCAGCAACCCCGGGCCTAAAGGGACTGAAGCTTTCTTT
TRBV13	NA	NA	TRBJ2-3	CASSLGDRDTQYF	TGTGCCAGCAGCTTAGGAGACAGGGATACGCAGTATTTT
TRBV27	TRBD2	NA	TRBJ2-7	CASSFGLAGYEQYF	TGTGCCAGCAGTTTTGGGCTAGCGGGATACGAGCAGTACTTC
TRBV11-3	NA	NA	TRBJ2-2	CASSLYSRARPGELFF	TGTGCCAGCAGCTTATATAGCAGGGCGAGACCCGGGGAGCTGTTTTTT
TRBV13	NA	NA	TRBJ2-7	CASSPGSYEQYF	TGTGCCAGCAGCCCGGGGTCCTACGAGCAGTACTTC
TRBV12-5	TRBD2	NA	TRBJ2-1	CASGSGTSGWNEQFF	TGTGCTAGTGGTTCCGGGACTAGCGGGTGGAATGAGCAGTTCTTC
TRBV11-2	NA	few	TRBJ2-7	CASSSDSSYEQYF	TGTGCCAGCAGCTCAGACAGCTCCTACGAGCAGTACTTC
TRBV2	NA	NA	TRBJ2-3	CASSAPRDYSDTQYF	TGTGCCAGCAGTGCCCCTAGGGATTACTCAGATACGCAGTATTTT
TRBV5-6	NA	NA	TRBJ2-7	CASSLARQGGHEQYF	TGTGCCAGCAGCTTAGCCCGACAAGGGGGTCACGAGCAGTACTTC
TRBV6-6	TRBD1	NA	TRBJ2-7	CASSYHYRGEQYF	TGTGCCAGCAGTTACCATTACAGGGGCGAGCAGTACTTC
TRBV28	TRBD1	NA	TRBJ2-4	CASSSSTGILAKNIQYF	TGTGCCAGCAGTTCCTCGACAGGGATTCTAGCCAAAAACATTCAGTACTTC
TRBV6-1	NA	NA	TRBJ2-7	CASSEVDGNEQYF	TGTGCCAGCAGTGAAGTCGACGGCAACGAGCAGTACTTC
TRBV28	TRBD1	once	TRBJ1-3	CASRPTGGSGNTIYF	TGTGCCAGCAGACCTACAGGGGGCTCTGGAAACACCATATATTTT
TRBV15	NA	NA	TRBJ2-5	CATSTRGLAETQYF	TGTGCCACCAGCACGAGAGGTCTAGCGGAGACCCAGTACTTC
TRBV6-5	TRBD1	NA	TRBJ2-2	CASRNPQGNGELFF	TGTGCCAGCAGAAACCCACAGGGGAACGGGGAGCTGTTTTTT